This entry is about one TCR beta chain. This entry belongs to a study of T-cell memory formation after mild COVID-19. MiXCR, run by TCRdb on the 5' RACE reads, gives a single entry per CDR3 protein. Among 350,000 to 450,000 distinct CDR3 sequences, approximately 24% were seen once, and the ten largest hold about 10%. The CDR3 is 15 residues long. Per germline, CDR1 SEHNR and CDR2 FQNEAQ (reference sequence). The J segment lost 2 bases and the V segment lost 5 bases, leaving 5 bases of the junction unmatched. V and J are TRBV7-9 and TRBJ2-5; 10 bases agree with TRBD1. Sequences were obtained from PBMCs or a T cell subset sorted from them (not recorded which). This clonotype originated in an adult woman who had mild COVID-19 (a few samples of this study predate the infection). Cell type and time point are not known. The CDR3 nucleotides are TGTGCCAGCAGCCCAGGACAGGGGGGACAAGAGACCCAGTACTTC. Protein product: CASSPGQGGQETQYF.